The 25 T cell receptor beta chains in this list originate from one sample, sequenced in a study of T-cell reconstitution after alpha-beta-depleted transplantation in children. During its preparation, the TCRbeta library received unique molecular identifiers. TCRdb processed the PCR reads anew with MiXCR; each CDR3 protein has one entry. This table holds about 250,000 distinct CDR3 sequences, 20% to 30% found once. The material was PBMCs, mostly from graft donor cells, obtained 360 days after TCRalphabeta/CD19-depleted stem cell transplant. These receptors came from a female patient aged 2 to 10 who had a stem cell transplant for congenital amegakaryocytic thrombocytopenia, so the T cells may come from the graft donor.

J is TRBJ2-7 and V is TRBV12-3 or TRBV12-4, with 12 bases matching TRBD2. The CDR3 has 14 residues. Trimming cost V 5 bases and J 10 bases; bases outside gene matches: 9. This CDR3 is CASSVTSGSGDQYF. The CDR3 DNA reads TGTGCCAGCAGTGTGACTAGCGGGAGCGGCGATCAGTACTTC.

This clonotype was counted between two and nine times. This chain connects TRBV12-3 or TRBV12-4 to TRBJ1-4; D gene ambiguous. The CDR3 totals 14 residues. V was trimmed by 2 bases and J by 7 bases, leaving 11 bases between them. DNA for the CDR3: TGTGCCAGCAGTTTAAGTGGGTGGGGTGAAAAACTGTTTTTT. Its translation is CASSLSGWGEKLFF.

The J gene is TRBJ1-1, the V gene TRBV6-5, with TRBD1 matching over 7 bases. The germline gives CDR1 MNHEY, CDR2 SVGAGI. V shed 5 bases and J 8 bases; nucleotides not matched to a gene: 11. The CDR3 contains 14 residues. CDR3 residues: CASSTRQGLSEAFF. In DNA form, the CDR3 reads TGTGCCAGCAGTACCCGACAGGGCTTGTCGGAAGCTTTCTTT.

This clonotype was seen more than once but under ten times. The rearrangement links TRBV7-2 to TRBJ2-5; 8 nucleotides align to TRBD1. V shed 4 bases and J 6 bases; nucleotides not matched to a gene: 7. Germline CDR1 and CDR2: SGHTA and FQGNSA. This CDR3 comprises 14 residues. CDR3 coding DNA: TGTGCCAGCAGCTACGGCAGGGGGCTGAAGACCCAGTACTTC. This gives the protein CASSYGRGLKTQYF.

There are a few counts of this clonotype. The chain recombines TRBV20-1 with TRBJ1-1; no reliable D call. Germline values: CDR1 DFQATT, CDR2 SNEGSKA (reference sequence). The CDR3 is made up of 14 amino acids. V was shortened by 0 bases and J by 0 bases, with 8 bases between the two germline ends. CDR3 DNA: TGCAGTGCTAGAGACCCCACGATGAACACTGAAGCTTTCTTT. Residues: CSARDPTMNTEAFF.

The chain combines TRBV28 with TRBJ1-2; tentative D call: TRBD1 (5 bases). V shed 5 bases and J shed 11 bases, with 15 bases lying between them. Per the germline V gene, CDR1 is MDHEN and CDR2 is SYDVKM. The CDR3 covers 12 residues. In DNA form, the CDR3 reads TGTGCCAGCAGTCCATCACCGACAGCGTACACCTTC. Translated: CASSPSPTAYTF.

There are a few counts of this clonotype. This sequence joins TRBV7-2 and TRBJ2-1; TRBD1 aligns across 10 bases. CDR1 SGHTA and CDR2 FQGNSA come from the germline V gene. With 3 bases clipped from V and 8 bases from J, the junction kept 4 bases outside the gene matches. The CDR3 runs 14 residues. The CDR3 sequence: CASSFGTGVDEQFF. The CDR3 nucleotides are TGTGCCAGCAGCTTTGGGACAGGGGTGGATGAGCAGTTCTTC. The full variable domain, in which reference TRBV7-2 and TRBJ2-1 provide the parts outside the CDR3, is GAGVSQSPSNKVTEKGKDVELRCDPISGHTALYWYRQSLGQGLEFLIYFQGNSAPDKSGLPSDRFSAERTGGSVSTLTIQRTQQEDSAVYLCASSFGTGVDEQFFGPGTRLTVL.

The CDR3: CASSLGRTSGGTDTQYF. CDR3 in DNA: TGCGCCAGCAGCTTGGGGAGGACTAGCGGTGGCACAGATACGCAGTATTTT. The V gene is TRBV5-1, the J gene TRBJ2-3, with 10 positions matching TRBD2. The CDR3 extends over 17 amino acids. Germline V gene data show CDR1 as SGHRS and CDR2 as YFSETQ. The ends lost 0 bases at V and 1 base at J; junction bases unmatched: 5.

The V and J genes are TRBV6-2 or TRBV6-3 and TRBJ2-1; 7 nucleotides align to TRBD2. The V segment lost 4 bases and the J segment 8 bases; nucleotides outside the gene matches: 17. Germline V CDR1 and CDR2: MNHEY, SVGEGT. This CDR3 is built from 17 residues. The CDR3 here is CASSLPTETSYYDEQFF. The CDR3 DNA follows: TGTGCCAGCAGTTTACCAACCGAGACTAGCTATTATGATGAGCAGTTCTTC.

The chain links TRBV5-1 to TRBJ2-3; a weak D match, TRBD2 (5 bases). V was trimmed by 6 bases and J by 4 bases, leaving 21 bases between them. The CDR3 length is 16 residues. Germline-derived CDR1 and CDR2 are SGHRS and YFSETQ. The CDR3 sequence is CASTDDDIAWADTQYF. The CDR3 DNA reads TGCGCCAGCACCGATGATGATATAGCGTGGGCAGATACGCAGTATTTT.

This sequence joins TRBV11-2 and TRBJ1-4; 8 bases are shared with TRBD1. The CDR3 covers 15 residues. In germline, CDR1 is SGHAT, CDR2 FQNNGV. J was trimmed by 8 bases and V by 5 bases; bases with no gene match: 10. CDR3 residues: CASSRTTGAQEKLFF. CDR3 nucleotides: TGTGCCAGCAGCCGCACGACAGGGGCACAAGAAAAACTGTTTTTT.

The chain employs TRBV5-1 and TRBJ2-1; 14 nucleotides align to TRBD2. The germline gives CDR1 SGHRS, CDR2 YFSETQ. The CDR3 is 15 amino acids. The junction had 4 bases not matched to a gene; V was cut back by 2 bases and J by 9 bases. CDR3 residues: CASSFGLAGGGEQFF. In DNA form, the CDR3 reads TGCGCCAGCAGCTTCGGACTAGCGGGAGGAGGTGAGCAGTTCTTC.

V gene TRBV5-1 combines with J gene TRBJ2-3; 13 bases match TRBD2. With V trimmed by 4 bases and J by 9 bases, 14 bases remained unmatched. Germline V lookup: CDR1 SGHRS, CDR2 YFSETQ. This CDR3 region has 17 residues. CDR3 residues: CASSSLGLAGAAETQYF. CDR3 in DNA: TGCGCCAGCAGCAGCCTAGGACTAGCGGGAGCAGCCGAAACGCAGTATTTT.

The chain combines TRBV4-1 with TRBJ1-6, with D unresolved. This CDR3 has 15 residues. Germline V gene lookup returns CDR1 MGHRA and CDR2 YSYEKL. Deletions cut 0 bases from V and 8 bases from J, with 11 bases between. CDR3 bases: TGCGCCAGCAGCCAAGACGAGGAGGCGGATTCACCCCTCCACTTT. Its protein is CASSQDEEADSPLHF.

This clonotype was detected a few times. No DNA is shown, since the ends of the CDR3 on it are uncertain; the CDR3 is the one TCRdb lists. J is TRBJ2-2 and V is TRBV7-4. The germline gives CDR1 SGHVT, CDR2 SQSDAQ. A total of 15 residues make up the CDR3, ends included. CDR3 loop: CASSLRQQNTGELFF.

V is TRBV11-1 and J is TRBJ1-4; 7 bases are a match to TRBD1. V lost 9 bases, J lost 8 bases, and 12 bases stayed unmatched. Germline CDR1 and CDR2: SGHAT and FQDESV (reference sequence). This CDR3 comprises 14 residues. The CDR3 DNA sequence: TGTGCCAGGTGCTCCGACAGGGTATGCGAAAAACTGTTTTTT. It codes for CARCSDRVCEKLFF.

J is TRBJ2-7 and V is TRBV10-2; weak D call: TRBD2 (6 bases). CDR1 is WSHSY, CDR2 SAAADI, per germline. V was clipped by 11 bases and J by 2 bases, with 13 bases between them. The CDR3 is 12 residues long. CDR3 in DNA: TGCGCCCCCCCGGGCGGGGCCTACGAGCAGTACTTC. It encodes CAPPGGAYEQYF.

V is TRBV21-1 and J is TRBJ1-5; TRBD1 is the table's D call and was not checked against the DNA. TRBV21-1 is tagged as a pseudogene. CDR3 size: 16 residues. Here the CDR3 reads CASSPNGRRDNQPQHF. Written as DNA, the CDR3 is TGTGCCAGCAGCCCGAACGGGCGCCGGGACAATCAGCCCCAGCATTTT.

This clonotype was counted many times. This chain uses TRBV25-1 with TRBJ1-1, with D perhaps TRBD1 (5 bases). Germline loops: CDR1 MGHDK, CDR2 SYGVNS. The CDR3 has 13 residues. The ends were cut back, 3 bases at V and 11 bases at J, with 16 bases in the middle. DNA of the CDR3: TGTGCCAGCAGTGATCAAGGGACCGATGTGGCTTTCTTT. It yields the protein CASSDQGTDVAFF. The variable domain in full, completed from reference TRBV25-1 and TRBJ1-1, reads EADIYQTPRYLVIGTGKKITLECSQTMGHDKMYWYQQDPGMELHLIHYSYGVNSTEKGDLSSESTVSRIRTEHFPLTLESARPSHTSQYLCASSDQGTDVAFFGQGTRLTVV.

This clonotype turned up a few times. The V call is TRBV6-5, the J call TRBJ2-3, with 11 bases that match TRBD2. The V segment lost 2 bases and the J segment 0 bases; nucleotides outside the gene matches: 7. The germline V gene has CDR1 MNHEY and CDR2 SVGAGI. There are 18 residues in the CDR3. The CDR3 protein is CASSYRLAGGTSTDTQYF. Here the CDR3 DNA reads TGTGCCAGCAGTTACCGGCTAGCGGGGGGCACTAGCACAGATACGCAGTATTTT.

V gene TRBV28 combines with J gene TRBJ2-2; D not resolved. Trimming took 5 bases from V and 3 from J, leaving 19 bases between them. This CDR3 region has 17 residues. CDR1 is MDHEN and CDR2 is SYDVKM in the germline V gene. CDR3 in DNA: TGTGCCAGCAGTCAGCCCTCCGACGTCTCCTACACCGGGGAGCTGTTTTTT. Translation: CASSQPSDVSYTGELFF.

This chain joins TRBV5-1 and TRBJ1-1; 7 positions agree with TRBD1. Germline V gene sequence: CDR1 SGHRS, CDR2 YFSETQ. CDR3 size: 13 residues. Trimming removed 0 bases from V and 6 bases from J; junction bases left unmatched: 2. The CDR3 DNA is TGCGCCAGCAGCTTGGACAGGGGCTCTGAAGCTTTCTTT. The encoded protein is CASSLDRGSEAFF.

This clonotype has more than one count but fewer than ten. The J gene is TRBJ2-4, the V gene TRBV29-1; unclear D gene. This CDR3 spans 14 amino acids. The V end was cut by 5 bases, the J end by 0 bases, with 11 bases between. Germline V CDR1 and CDR2: SQVTM, ANQGSEA. The CDR3 nucleotides read TGCAGCGTTCAACAACGACTAGCCAAAAACATTCAGTACTTC. Its protein is CSVQQRLAKNIQYF.

This clonotype has a handful of counts. The genes are TRBV7-9 and TRBJ2-3; D remains unclear. The CDR3 runs 17 residues. V dropped 5 bases and J dropped 3 bases, with 21 bases sitting between them. Germline values: CDR1 SEHNR, CDR2 FQNEAQ (reference sequence). CDR3 nucleotides: TGTGCCAGCAGCCCCTCCGCGAGGCTCAAACGAACAGATACGCAGTATTTT. Its protein product is CASSPSARLKRTDTQYF.

The genes are TRBV20-1 and TRBJ2-7; no clear D. The V gene lost 3 bases and the J gene lost 2 bases, with 11 bases spanning the gap. This CDR3 has 13 residues. Germline lookup yields CDR1 DFQATT and CDR2 SNEGSKA (reference sequence). CDR3 in amino acids: CSASPGTAYEQYF. CDR3 in DNA: TGCAGTGCTAGCCCCGGAACGGCCTACGAGCAGTACTTC.